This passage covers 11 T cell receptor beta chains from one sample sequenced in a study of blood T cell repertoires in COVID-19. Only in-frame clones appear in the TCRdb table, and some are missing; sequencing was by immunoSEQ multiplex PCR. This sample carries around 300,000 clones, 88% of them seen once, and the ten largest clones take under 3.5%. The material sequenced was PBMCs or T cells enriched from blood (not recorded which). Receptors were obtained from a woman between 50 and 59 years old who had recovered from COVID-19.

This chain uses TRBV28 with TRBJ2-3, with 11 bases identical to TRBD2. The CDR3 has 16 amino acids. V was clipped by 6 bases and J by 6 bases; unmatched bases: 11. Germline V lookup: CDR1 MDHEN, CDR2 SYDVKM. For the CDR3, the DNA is TGTGCCAGCAGCCCAGCGCTAGCGGGAGGTGGGGATACGCAGTATTTT. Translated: CASSPALAGGGDTQYF.

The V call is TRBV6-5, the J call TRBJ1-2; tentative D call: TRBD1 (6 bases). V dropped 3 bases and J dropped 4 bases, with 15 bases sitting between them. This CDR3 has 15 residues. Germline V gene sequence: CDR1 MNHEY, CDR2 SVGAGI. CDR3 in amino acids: CASSYRSDRRYGYTF. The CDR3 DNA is TGTGCCAGCAGTTATCGATCCGACAGGCGCTATGGCTACACCTTC.

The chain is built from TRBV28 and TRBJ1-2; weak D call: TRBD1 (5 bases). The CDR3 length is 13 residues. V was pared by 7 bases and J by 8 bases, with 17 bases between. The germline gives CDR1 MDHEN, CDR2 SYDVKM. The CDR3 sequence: CASTPPGGKGYTF. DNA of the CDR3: TGTGCCAGCACTCCCCCCGGGGGGAAGGGCTACACCTTC.

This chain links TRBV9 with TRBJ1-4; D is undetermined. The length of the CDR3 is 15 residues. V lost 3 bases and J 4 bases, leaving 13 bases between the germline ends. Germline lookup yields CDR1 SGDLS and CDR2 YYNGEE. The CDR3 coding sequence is TGTGCCAGCAGCGCTCAGACCCGGGGTAATGAAAAACTGTTTTTT. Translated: CASSAQTRGNEKLFF.

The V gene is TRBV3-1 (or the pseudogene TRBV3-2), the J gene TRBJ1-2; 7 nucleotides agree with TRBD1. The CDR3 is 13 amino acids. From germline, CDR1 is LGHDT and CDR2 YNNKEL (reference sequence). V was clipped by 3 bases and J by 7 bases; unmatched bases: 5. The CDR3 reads CASSHDRAIGYTF. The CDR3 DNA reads TGTGCCAGCAGCCACGACAGGGCAATTGGCTACACCTTC.

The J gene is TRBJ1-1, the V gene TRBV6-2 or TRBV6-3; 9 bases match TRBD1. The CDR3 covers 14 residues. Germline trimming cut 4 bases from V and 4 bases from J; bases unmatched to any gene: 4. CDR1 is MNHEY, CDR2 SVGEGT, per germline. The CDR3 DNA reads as TGTGCCAGCAGTTGGGACAGGGAGGTCACTGAAGCTTTCTTT. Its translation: CASSWDREVTEAFF.

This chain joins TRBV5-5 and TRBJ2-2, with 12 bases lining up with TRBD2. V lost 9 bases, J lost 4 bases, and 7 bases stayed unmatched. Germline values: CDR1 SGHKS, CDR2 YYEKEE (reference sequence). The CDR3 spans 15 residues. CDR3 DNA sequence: TGTGCCACCGGGGGACTAGCGGGTCTCACCGGGGAGCTGTTTTTT. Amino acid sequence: CATGGLAGLTGELFF.

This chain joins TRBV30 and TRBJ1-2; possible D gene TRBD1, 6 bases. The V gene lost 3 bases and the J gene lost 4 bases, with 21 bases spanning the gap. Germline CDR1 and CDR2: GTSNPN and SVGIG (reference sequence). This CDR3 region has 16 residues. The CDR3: CAWSSPGHIPRYGYTF. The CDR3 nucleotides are TGTGCCTGGAGCTCCCCGGGACACATCCCGCGCTATGGCTACACCTTC. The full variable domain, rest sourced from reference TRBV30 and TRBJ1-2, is SQTIHQWPATLVQPVGSPLSLECTVEGTSNPNLYWYRQAAGRGLQLLFYSVGIGQISSEVPQNLSASRPQDRQFILSSKKLLLSDSGFYLCAWSSPGHIPRYGYTFGSGTRLTVV.

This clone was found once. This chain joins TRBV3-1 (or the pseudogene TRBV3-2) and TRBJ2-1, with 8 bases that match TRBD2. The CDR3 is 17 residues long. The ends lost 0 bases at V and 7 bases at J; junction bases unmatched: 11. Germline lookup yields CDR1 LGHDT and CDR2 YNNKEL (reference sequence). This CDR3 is CASSQEQVAGLGNEQFF. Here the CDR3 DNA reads TGTGCCAGCAGCCAAGAGCAAGTAGCGGGACTGGGTAATGAGCAGTTCTTC.

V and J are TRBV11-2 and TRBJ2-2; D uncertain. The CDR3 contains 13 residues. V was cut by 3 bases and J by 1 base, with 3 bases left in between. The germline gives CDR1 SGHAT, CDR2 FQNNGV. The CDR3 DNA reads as TGTGCCAGCAGCTTTCTGAACACCGGGGAGCTGTTTTTT. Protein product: CASSFLNTGELFF. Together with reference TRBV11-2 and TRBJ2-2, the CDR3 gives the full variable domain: EAGVAQSPRYKIIEKRQSVAFWCNPISGHATLYWYQQILGQGPKLLIQFQNNGVVDDSQLPKDRFSAERLKGVDSTLKIQPAKLEDSAVYLCASSFLNTGELFFGEGSRLTVL.

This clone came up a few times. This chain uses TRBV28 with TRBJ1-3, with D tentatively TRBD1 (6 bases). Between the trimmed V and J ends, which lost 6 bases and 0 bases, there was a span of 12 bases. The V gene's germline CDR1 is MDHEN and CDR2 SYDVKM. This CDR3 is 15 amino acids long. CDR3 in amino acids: CASSGQRLSGNTIYF. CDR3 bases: TGTGCCAGCAGCGGACAGAGACTCTCTGGAAACACCATATATTTT.